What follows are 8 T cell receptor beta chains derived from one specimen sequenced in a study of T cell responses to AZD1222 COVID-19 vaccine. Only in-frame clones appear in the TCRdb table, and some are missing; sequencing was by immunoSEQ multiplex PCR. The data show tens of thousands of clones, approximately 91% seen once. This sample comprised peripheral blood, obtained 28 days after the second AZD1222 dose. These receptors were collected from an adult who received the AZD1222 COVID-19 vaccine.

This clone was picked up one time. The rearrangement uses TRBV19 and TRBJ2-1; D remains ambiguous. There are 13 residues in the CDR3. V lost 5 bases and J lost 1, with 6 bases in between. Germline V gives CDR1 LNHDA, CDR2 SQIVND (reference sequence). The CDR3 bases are TGTGCCAGTAGTGAGAATTCCTACAATGAGCAGTTCTTC. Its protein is CASSENSYNEQFF.

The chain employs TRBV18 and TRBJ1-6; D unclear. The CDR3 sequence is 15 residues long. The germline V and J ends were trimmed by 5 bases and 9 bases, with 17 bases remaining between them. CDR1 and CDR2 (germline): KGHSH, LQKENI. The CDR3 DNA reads TGTGCCAGCTCATCTAGCATTGAGTACAGTTCACCCCTCCACTTT. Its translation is CASSSSIEYSSPLHF.

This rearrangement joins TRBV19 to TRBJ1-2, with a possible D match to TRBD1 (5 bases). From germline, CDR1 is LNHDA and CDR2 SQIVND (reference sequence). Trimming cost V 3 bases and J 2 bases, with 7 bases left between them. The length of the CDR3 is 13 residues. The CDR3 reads CASSMWGNYGYTF. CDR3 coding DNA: TGTGCCAGTAGTATGTGGGGGAACTATGGCTACACCTTC.

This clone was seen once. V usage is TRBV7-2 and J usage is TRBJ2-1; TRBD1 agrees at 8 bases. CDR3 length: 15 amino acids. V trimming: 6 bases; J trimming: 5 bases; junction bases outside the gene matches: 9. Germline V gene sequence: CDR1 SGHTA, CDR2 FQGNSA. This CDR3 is CASRRKGQDHNEQFF. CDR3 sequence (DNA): TGTGCCAGCAGGAGAAAGGGACAGGACCACAATGAGCAGTTCTTC.

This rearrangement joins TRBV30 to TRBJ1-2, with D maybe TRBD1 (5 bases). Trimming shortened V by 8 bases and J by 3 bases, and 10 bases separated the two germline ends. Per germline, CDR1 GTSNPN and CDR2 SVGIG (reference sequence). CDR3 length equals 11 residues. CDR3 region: CALSGYYGYTF. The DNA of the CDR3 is TGTGCCCTCTCAGGGTACTATGGCTACACCTTC.

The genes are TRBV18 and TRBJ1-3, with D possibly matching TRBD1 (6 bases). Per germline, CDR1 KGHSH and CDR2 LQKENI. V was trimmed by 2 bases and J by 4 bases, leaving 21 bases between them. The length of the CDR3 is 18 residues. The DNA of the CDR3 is TGTGCCAGCTCACCAGTCGGAGCATTCGAAGGGGGAGGAAACACCATATATTTT. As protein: CASSPVGAFEGGGNTIYF.

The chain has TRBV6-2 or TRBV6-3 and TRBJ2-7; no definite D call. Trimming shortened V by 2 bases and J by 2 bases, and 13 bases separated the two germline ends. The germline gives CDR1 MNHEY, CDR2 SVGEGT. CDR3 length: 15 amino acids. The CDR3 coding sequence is TGTGCCAGCAGTTACGGTCCTTTCACGGCCTACGAGCAGTACTTC. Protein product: CASSYGPFTAYEQYF.

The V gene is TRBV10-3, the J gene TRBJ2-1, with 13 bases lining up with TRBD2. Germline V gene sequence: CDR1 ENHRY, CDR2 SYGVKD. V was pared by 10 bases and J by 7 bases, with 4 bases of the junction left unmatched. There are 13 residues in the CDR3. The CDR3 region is CATGLAGVNEQFF. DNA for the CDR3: TGTGCCACCGGACTAGCGGGAGTGAATGAGCAGTTCTTC.